Listed here is a single T cell receptor beta chain. The source of the sample is a study of CD8 T cells in Susac syndrome. V gave up 7 bases and J gave up 5 bases, with 11 bases separating them. The length of the CDR3 is 12 residues. After extraction with the RNeasy kit, about 0.5 to 1 ug of the RNA was reverse transcribed using random hexamers. Each CDR3 protein gets one entry after TCRdb re-called the immunoSEQ multiplex PCR reads with MiXCR. The repertoire holds over 350,000 distinct CDR3 sequences, with approximately 89% as singletons. The rearrangement links TRBV12-3 or TRBV12-4 to TRBJ2-5; D not certain. The source of this sequence is a human donor with multiple sclerosis. Sequenced material: CD8+ T cells from PBMCs. The CDR3 loop is CASTYSRETQYF. CDR3 bases: TGTGCCAGCACCTACAGCCGGGAGACCCAGTACTTC.